What follows is one T cell receptor beta chain and its context. This specimen belongs to a study of identical twins. TCRdb called the 5' RACE reads again in MiXCR, with one record for every CDR3 protein. Among over 600,000 distinct CDR3 sequences listed, over 20% were seen once. Germline CDR1 and CDR2: LGHNA and YNFKEQ. This CDR3 contains 16 residues. V shed 2 bases, J shed 6 bases, and the junction held 6 bases outside the gene matches. The sample was also linked to a second study, of T cells expressing NK-cell markers.

Sequencing was carried out using PBMCs. V usage is TRBV4-2 and J usage is TRBJ2-1; TRBD1 matches 11 bases. This TCR came from a woman aged 18-29 years in good health. In DNA, the CDR3 is TGTGCCAGCAGCCAATATACCGGGACAGGGGGCAATGAGCAGTTCTTC. Translated, it gives CASSQYTGTGGNEQFF.